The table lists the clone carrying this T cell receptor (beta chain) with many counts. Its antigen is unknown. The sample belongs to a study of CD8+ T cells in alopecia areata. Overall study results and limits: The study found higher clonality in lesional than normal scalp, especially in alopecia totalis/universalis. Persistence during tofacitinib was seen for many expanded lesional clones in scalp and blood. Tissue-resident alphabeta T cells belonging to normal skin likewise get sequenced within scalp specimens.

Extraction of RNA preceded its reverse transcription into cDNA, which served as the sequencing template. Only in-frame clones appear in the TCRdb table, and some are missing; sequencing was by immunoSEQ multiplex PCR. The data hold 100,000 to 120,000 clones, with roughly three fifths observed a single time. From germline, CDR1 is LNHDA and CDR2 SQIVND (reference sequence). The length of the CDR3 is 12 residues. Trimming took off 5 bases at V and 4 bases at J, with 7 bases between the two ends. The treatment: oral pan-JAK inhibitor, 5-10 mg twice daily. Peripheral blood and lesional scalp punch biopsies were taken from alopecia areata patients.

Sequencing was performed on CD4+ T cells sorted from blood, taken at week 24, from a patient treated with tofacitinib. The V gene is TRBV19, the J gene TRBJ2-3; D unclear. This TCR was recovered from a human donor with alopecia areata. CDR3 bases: TGTGCCAGTAGTGCCAACGCAGATACGCAGTATTTT. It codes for CASSANADTQYF.